The rows below give T cell receptor beta chains drawn from one sample of a study of CXCR3-negative and CXCR3-positive naive CD8 T cells. TCRdb re-analyzed the 5' RACE reads; it lists each CDR3 protein once, without DNA. Here the sample table reports 3,000 to 4,000 distinct CDR3 sequences. The sequenced sample consisted of naive CXCR3- CD8+ T cells from blood. Source of these receptors: a human donor in good health. Some clones in this sample may be carry-over from other donors' samples. CDR3s include the opening cysteine and the closing phenylalanine or tryptophan. Clone size is not always given. Where it is, it says once, few, many or a class for expanded clones.

J: TRBJ2-3; V: TRBV6-5; size: .; length: 14; CDR3: CASSPDRGQDTQYF
J: TRBJ2-7; V: TRBV29-1; size: medium-sized; length: 14; CDR3: CSVEGLAAGYEQYF
J: TRBJ1-2; V: TRBV7-8; size: medium-sized; length: 12; CDR3: CASSLGPDGYTF
J: TRBJ2-1; V: TRBV29-1; size: medium-sized; length: 12; CDR3: CSFGALTDEQFF
J: TRBJ1-2; V: TRBV29-1; size: .; length: 13; CDR3: CSVEGRMGGGYTF
J: TRBJ1-1; V: TRBV7-9; size: medium-sized; length: 17; CDR3: CASSGPGTDAGNTEAFF
J: TRBJ2-5; V: TRBV29-1; size: medium-sized; length: 17; CDR3: CSVLPPSGQGAGETQYF
J: TRBJ2-5; V: TRBV4-2; size: medium-sized; length: 16; CDR3: CASSQDTLAGPETQYF
J: TRBJ2-7; V: TRBV12-3/TRBV12-4; size: medium-sized; length: 15; CDR3: CASSFVSTQTYEQYF
J: TRBJ1-1; V: TRBV7-9; size: medium-sized; length: 16; CDR3: CASSSLSGQARTEAFF
J: TRBJ2-1; V: TRBV4-3; size: medium-sized; length: 17; CDR3: CASSQGLARSSYNEQFF
J: TRBJ2-2; V: TRBV29-1; size: medium-sized; length: 15; CDR3: CSVEWLVVNTGELFF
J: TRBJ2-7; V: TRBV21-1; size: .; length: 13; CDR3: CASCKAGRREQYF
J: TRBJ1-2; V: TRBV3-1; size: .; length: 12; CDR3: CASSLGGNGYTF
J: TRBJ2-3; V: TRBV29-1; size: .; length: 13; CDR3: CSVSGGESDTQYF
J: TRBJ1-2; V: TRBV4-1; size: .; length: 15; CDR3: CASSQAGGPDYGYTF
J: TRBJ1-3; V: TRBV29-1; size: medium-sized; length: 13; CDR3: CSVWRVDGNTIYF
J: TRBJ1-5; V: TRBV20-1; size: medium-sized; length: 13; CDR3: CSARVEGDQPQHF
J: TRBJ2-1; V: TRBV5-1; size: medium-sized; length: 11; CDR3: CASRFSNEQFF
J: TRBJ2-2; V: TRBV7-2; size: .; length: 16; CDR3: CASSSPWGGHTGELFF
J: TRBJ2-1; V: TRBV14; size: large; length: 15; CDR3: CASSDGGRTGVEQFF
J: TRBJ2-2; V: TRBV20-1; size: medium-sized; length: 12; CDR3: CSARGSTGELFF
J: TRBJ2-2; V: TRBV29-1; size: .; length: 14; CDR3: CSVDGLAGTGELFF
J: TRBJ1-2; V: TRBV19; size: .; length: 13; CDR3: CASSLGTDYGYTF
J: TRBJ2-1; V: TRBV29-1; size: medium-sized; length: 14; CDR3: CSVEWVGQGNEQFF
J: TRBJ1-2; V: TRBV9; size: large; length: 14; CDR3: CASSAGTGGHGYTF
J: TRBJ2-7; V: TRBV12-5; size: medium-sized; length: 13; CDR3: CASGFRGFNEQYF
J: TRBJ1-4; V: TRBV5-4; size: .; length: 15; CDR3: CASSSYTEEDEKLFF
J: TRBJ2-3; V: TRBV23-1; size: .; length: 17; CDR3: CASSQRIRVRGTDTQYF
J: TRBJ2-2; V: TRBV7-6; size: large; length: 16; CDR3: CASSPLGGPNTGELFF
J: TRBJ1-1; V: TRBV6-5; size: medium-sized; length: 14; CDR3: CASSYGAGDTEAFF
J: TRBJ2-1; V: TRBV29-1; size: medium-sized; length: 13; CDR3: CSAGPATINEQFF
J: TRBJ2-1; V: TRBV29-1; size: medium-sized; length: 13; CDR3: CSGHLGSYNEQFF
J: TRBJ1-1; V: TRBV5-4; size: .; length: 13; CDR3: CASSPNPVSEAFF
J: TRBJ1-2; V: TRBV10-3; size: .; length: 13; CDR3: CAISEVSSYGYTF
J: TRBJ2-3; V: TRBV20-1; size: medium-sized; length: 17; CDR3: CSASPPGLATDTDTQYF
J: TRBJ1-5; V: TRBV5-1; size: medium-sized; length: 14; CDR3: CASSPGYDNQPQHF
J: TRBJ1-1; V: TRBV29-1; size: medium-sized; length: 12; CDR3: CSVPRGNTEAFF
J: TRBJ2-1; V: TRBV11-2; size: large; length: 15; CDR3: CASSLGTGAVDEQFF
J: TRBJ1-1; V: TRBV29-1; size: medium-sized; length: 12; CDR3: CSVTGGASEAFF
J: TRBJ2-3; V: TRBV20-1; size: medium-sized; length: 14; CDR3: CSVAGGFGTDTQYF
J: TRBJ2-3; V: TRBV7-2; size: medium-sized; length: 12; CDR3: CASSSPPDTQYF
J: TRBJ2-3; V: TRBV29-1; size: .; length: 13; CDR3: CSVERQGTDTQYF
J: TRBJ2-7; V: TRBV29-1; size: medium-sized; length: 13; CDR3: CSVAVTSLREQYF
J: TRBJ1-2; V: TRBV29-1; size: medium-sized; length: 14; CDR3: CSVEGGLGVYGYTF
J: TRBJ1-1; V: TRBV27; size: .; length: 12; CDR3: CASSLSMVEAFF
J: TRBJ2-1; V: TRBV29-1; size: .; length: 16; CDR3: CSVVLPGQGVFNEQFF
J: TRBJ2-1; V: TRBV5-1; size: medium-sized; length: 15; CDR3: CASSTTDSSYNEQFF
J: TRBJ2-3; V: TRBV15; size: medium-sized; length: 18; CDR3: CATSRDPLTSGYTDTQYF
J: TRBJ2-2; V: TRBV4-2; size: medium-sized; length: 14; CDR3: CASSHWRDGGELFF
J: TRBJ2-7; V: TRBV20-1; size: large; length: 12; CDR3: CSARDQGYEQYF
J: TRBJ2-5; V: TRBV6-6; size: medium-sized; length: 13; CDR3: CASSRTPEEGQYF
J: TRBJ1-1; V: TRBV5-1; size: medium-sized; length: 18; CDR3: CASSLVMVRTGQSPEAFF
J: TRBJ1-1; V: TRBV21-1; size: medium-sized; length: 17; CDR3: CASSTRQGADRNTEAFF
J: TRBJ1-1; V: TRBV29-1; size: medium-sized; length: 13; CDR3: CSVEPQEDTEAFF
J: TRBJ1-1; V: TRBV6-2/TRBV6-3; size: medium-sized; length: 12; CDR3: CASSQMGTEAFF
J: TRBJ2-3; V: TRBV12-3/TRBV12-4; size: medium-sized; length: 16; CDR3: CASTTMKASGTRAQYF
J: TRBJ1-1; V: TRBV7-2; size: .; length: 14; CDR3: CASSRAITPTEAFF
J: TRBJ2-1; V: TRBV12-3/TRBV12-4; size: .; length: 19; CDR3: CASSLAHRGAPESYNEQFF
J: TRBJ2-1; V: TRBV4-1; size: medium-sized; length: 17; CDR3: CASSLTPRGSSYNEQFF